The source of this T cell receptor (beta chain) is a study of CD8+ T cells in alopecia areata. Whole-study context: The drug, oral tofacitinib, was given to treated patients at 5 to 10 mg twice daily. Overall study results and limits: Greater clonality was observed in lesional scalp samples, especially alopecia totalis/universalis, versus normal scalp.

As the sequencing template, cDNA was produced by extracting RNA and reverse transcribing it. The assay was immunoSEQ multiplex PCR, and TCRdb's table has in-frame clones only and misses some. The table shows roughly 150,000 clones, with 40% to 60% occurring only once. Lesional scalp tissue (obtained by punch biopsy) and peripheral blood were collected from alopecia areata patients. Separation by sorting yielded CD4+ and CD8+ T cells from PBMCs. CDR1 is SEHNR, CDR2 FQNEAQ, per germline (reference sequence). This CDR3 region has 12 residues. V dropped 7 bases and J dropped 7 bases, with 11 bases sitting between them. As concerns this clone: What it binds is unknown.

This clonotype was obtained from a human donor with alopecia areata. Source: CD8+ T cells sorted from blood, taken at week 0. The V gene is TRBV7-9, the J gene TRBJ2-1, with no clear D. CDR3 sequence reads: CASIRGSNEQFF. CDR3 DNA sequence: TGTGCCAGCATCCGTGGTAGTAATGAGCAGTTCTTC. The full variable domain, with the rest looked up from reference TRBV7-9 and TRBJ2-1, is DTGVSQNPRHKITKRGQNVTFRCDPISEHNRLYWYRQTLGQGPEFLTYFQNEAQLEKSRLLSDRFSAERPKGSFSTLEIQRTEQGDSAMYLCASIRGSNEQFFGPGTRLTVL.